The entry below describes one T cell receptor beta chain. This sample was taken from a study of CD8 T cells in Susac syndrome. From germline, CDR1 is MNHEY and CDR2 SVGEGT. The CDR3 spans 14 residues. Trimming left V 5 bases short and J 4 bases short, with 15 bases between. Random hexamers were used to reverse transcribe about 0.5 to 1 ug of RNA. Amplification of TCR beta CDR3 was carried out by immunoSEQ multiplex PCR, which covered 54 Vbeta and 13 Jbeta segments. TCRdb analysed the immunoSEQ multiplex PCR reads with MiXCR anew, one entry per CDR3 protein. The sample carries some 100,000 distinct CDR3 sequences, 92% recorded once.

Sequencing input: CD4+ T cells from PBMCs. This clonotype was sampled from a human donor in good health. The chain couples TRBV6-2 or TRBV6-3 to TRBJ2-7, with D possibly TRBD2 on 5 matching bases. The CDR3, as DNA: TGTGCCAGCAGTGAAACTAGGGCTGGGTACGAGCAGTACTTC. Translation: CASSETRAGYEQYF.